One and the same sample provided the 17 T cell receptor beta chains below, sequenced in a study of blood T cells in healthy people across ages (dated by TCRdb to between 2014 and 2017). Library generation was performed with 5' RACE. The run used an Illumina HiSeq 2500. A second PCR of roughly 6 to 11 cycles was performed with a sample-barcoded 5' primer and a J-beta primer mix. TCRdb applied fastp at Q25 and MiXCR to the public reads, then kept only in-frame beta chains. CDR3 protein duplicates are merged, each entry listing the most common genes and DNA. This sample gives approximately 600,000 distinct CDR3 sequences in total; about 54% of them show up just once. Clones ranked in the top ten supply over 30% of the sample. Sequenced input: blood. These receptors came from a man in his 60s in good health.

The rearrangement uses TRBV20-1 and TRBJ1-5; 8 bases are shared with TRBD1. The CDR3 contains 16 residues. Germline loops: CDR1 DFQATT, CDR2 SNEGSKA (reference sequence). V dropped 1 base and J dropped 1; count of bases not matched to a gene: 6. CDR3 in amino acids: CSARGAGQGSNQPQHF. As DNA, the CDR3 is TGCAGTGCTAGAGGGGCAGGACAGGGCAGCAATCAGCCCCAGCATTTT.

This clonotype has more than one count but fewer than ten. The CDR3 bases are TGTGCCAGCAGCTCTCCGACAGAGAACTATGGCTACACCTTC. Encoded protein: CASSSPTENYGYTF. The chain uses TRBV7-2 and TRBJ1-2; TRBD1 might be the D (5 bases). The CDR3 loop spans 14 amino acids. The V end lost 4 bases, the J end lost 2 bases, and 11 bases lay between the germline ends. From germline, CDR1 is SGHTA and CDR2 FQGNSA.

This chain uses TRBV4-1 with TRBJ2-2; TRBD1 matches at 10 bases. Trimming took 2 bases from V and 3 from J; bases not matched to a gene: 15. CDR1 and CDR2 from the germline V gene are MGHRA and YSYEKL. This CDR3 comprises 20 residues. CDR3: CASSQFPTGGLVDDTGELFF. The CDR3, as DNA: TGCGCCAGCAGCCAATTCCCGACAGGGGGCCTAGTCGACGACACCGGGGAGCTGTTTTTT.

V gene TRBV3-1 combines with J gene TRBJ2-5, with 8 bases matching TRBD1. CDR1 is LGHDT, CDR2 YNNKEL, per germline (reference sequence). Trimming took 0 bases from V and 4 from J; bases not matched to a gene: 7. This CDR3 is built from 16 residues. This chain's CDR3 is CASSQDRQGIGETQYF. CDR3 DNA sequence: TGTGCCAGCAGCCAAGATCGACAGGGGATCGGAGAGACCCAGTACTTC.

The chain joins TRBV20-1 to TRBJ1-5; no clear D gene. Germline V CDR1 and CDR2: DFQATT, SNEGSKA (reference sequence). V was shortened by 3 bases and J by 2 bases, with 8 bases between the two germline ends. The CDR3 runs to 13 residues. CDR3 bases: TGCAGTGCTAGTCGGCAGGGCAATCAGCCCCAGCATTTT. This codes for CSASRQGNQPQHF.

This clonotype was seen a handful of times. V is TRBV20-1 and J is TRBJ1-2; 7 bases match TRBD1. V lost 6 bases and J lost 0; bases outside the gene matches: 4. CDR1 DFQATT and CDR2 SNEGSKA come from the germline V gene (reference sequence). The CDR3 contains 13 residues. CDR3 loop: CSAPGTANYGYTF. DNA of the CDR3: TGCAGTGCGCCCGGGACAGCTAACTATGGCTACACCTTC.

The genes are TRBV29-1 and TRBJ1-6; D is possibly TRBD1 (6 bases). The germline CDR1 and CDR2 sequences are SQVTM and ANQGSEA. The CDR3 totals 13 residues. V gave up 6 bases and J gave up 11 bases, with 17 bases separating them. The CDR3 coding sequence is TGCAGCGTGGCACAGGGATCTGGCGCACCCCTCCACTTT. Amino acids: CSVAQGSGAPLHF.

The genes are TRBV29-1 and TRBJ2-5; 7 bases fit TRBD1. Germline CDR1 reads SQVTM; CDR2 reads ANQGSEA. Trimming cost V 6 bases and J 11 bases; bases outside gene matches: 12. The CDR3 is 12 amino acids. CDR3 DNA sequence: TGCAGCGTGTTTGACAGGGTGGGTGAGCAGTACTTC. Translated, it gives CSVFDRVGEQYF.

This clonotype has more than one count but fewer than ten. The CDR3 sequence: CASRRLGGRETQYF. The CDR3 DNA sequence: TGCGCCAGCAGACGGCTTGGCGGCCGAGAGACCCAGTACTTC. The chain uses TRBV5-1 and TRBJ2-5, with D hard to call. This CDR3 has 14 residues. Trimming took off 5 bases at V and 4 bases at J, with 15 bases between the two ends. The V gene's germline CDR1 is SGHRS and CDR2 YFSETQ.

This chain connects TRBV4-1 to TRBJ2-1; D is perhaps TRBD1 (5 bases). Looked up from germline, CDR1 is MGHRA and CDR2 is YSYEKL. This CDR3 is built from 16 residues. V was clipped by 4 bases and J by 3 bases, with 16 bases between them. CDR3 residues: CASSRYESGIYNEQFF. The DNA for the CDR3 is TGCGCCAGCAGCCGGTACGAGTCAGGGATCTACAATGAGCAGTTCTTC.

The chain combines TRBV5-1 with TRBJ2-5, with D unresolved. The CDR3 runs to 14 residues. Germline loops: CDR1 SGHRS, CDR2 YFSETQ. V was cut by 1 base and J by 4 bases, with 11 bases left in between. The DNA for the CDR3 is TGCGCCAGCAGCTTGAGTGGTCACCGAGAGACCCAGTACTTC. Its translation is CASSLSGHRETQYF.

The J gene is TRBJ2-7, the V gene TRBV29-1, with a weak D call TRBD1 (6 bases). In germline, CDR1 is SQVTM, CDR2 ANQGSEA. The ends were cut back, 4 bases at V and 1 base at J, with 14 bases in the middle. The CDR3 totals 14 residues. The DNA for the CDR3 is TGCAGCGTTGGAGGGGGTACCCAGTCCTACGAGCAGTACTTC. It specifies CSVGGGTQSYEQYF.

V and J are TRBV20-1 and TRBJ1-2; TRBD1 matches 10 bases. The germline V gene has CDR1 DFQATT and CDR2 SNEGSKA (reference sequence). Trimming at V came to 4 bases and at J to 4 bases, leaving 9 bases not matched to a gene. The CDR3 is made up of 15 amino acids. The CDR3, as DNA: TGCAGTGCTAACACCGGGACAGGGGCAGCCTATGGCTACACCTTC. This codes for CSANTGTGAAYGYTF.

The rearrangement joins TRBV2 to TRBJ1-2, with D unclear. CDR3 size: 13 residues. Trimming removed 4 bases from V and 10 bases from J, with 16 bases in between. CDR1 and CDR2 (germline): SNHLY, FYNNEI. The CDR3 DNA reads TGTGCCAGCAGTGTGAGACCACGCAGTTTCTACACCTTC. Amino acid sequence: CASSVRPRSFYTF.

The rearrangement joins TRBV6-6 to TRBJ2-1, with a tentative D call TRBD2 (5 bases). The CDR3 has 11 amino acids. Trimming stripped 6 bases from V and 11 bases from J, with 11 bases between. Germline CDR1 and CDR2: MNHNY and SVGAGI (reference sequence). The CDR3 loop reads CASSPGVKQFF. The CDR3 region has the DNA TGTGCCAGCAGCCCCGGGGTTAAGCAGTTCTTC.

This chain uses TRBV7-2 with TRBJ2-6, with 7 bases fitting TRBD1. Germline CDR1 reads SGHTA; CDR2 reads FQGNSA. With V trimmed by 6 bases and J by 4 bases, 6 bases remained unmatched. The CDR3 sequence is 15 residues long. The CDR3 DNA reads as TGTGCCAGCAGATTCACAGGGGTCGGGGCCAACGTCCTGACTTTC. Translating gives CASRFTGVGANVLTF.

The CDR3 region is CASSPSGSPYNEQFF. The CDR3 coding sequence is TGCGCCAGCAGCCCCAGCGGGAGTCCCTACAATGAGCAGTTCTTC. J is TRBJ2-1 and V is TRBV5-1; TRBD2 aligns across 8 bases. This CDR3 is built from 15 residues. Germline trimming cut 4 bases from V and 2 bases from J; bases unmatched to any gene: 5. Germline lookup yields CDR1 SGHRS and CDR2 YFSETQ.